These 23 T cell receptor beta chains were sequenced from one sample in a study of T cell responses to AZD1222 COVID-19 vaccine. Method: immunoSEQ multiplex PCR; TCRdb's copy keeps in-frame clones and lacks some. The sample includes approximately 120,000 clones, more than 85% of them seen just once. The sequencing here drew on peripheral blood, taken on day 0 of AZD1222 vaccination. Source of these receptors: an adult in good health.

This chain uses TRBV10-1 with TRBJ1-1; possible D gene TRBD1, 5 bases. CDR1 and CDR2 (germline): WNHNN, SYGVQD (reference sequence). The CDR3 is 13 residues long. Trimming pared 5 bases from V and 0 bases from J, leaving 7 bases between. CDR3 nucleotide sequence: TGCGCCAGCAGTAGGGACCTGAACACTGAAGCTTTCTTT. Amino acid sequence: CASSRDLNTEAFF.

The J gene is TRBJ1-1, the V gene TRBV5-4; D possibly corresponds to TRBD1 (6 bases). The CDR3 length is 15 residues. CDR1 is SGHNT, CDR2 YYREEE, per germline (reference sequence). The V end was cut by 4 bases, the J end by 7 bases, with 20 bases between. In DNA form, the CDR3 reads TGTGCCAGCAGCCCCGGGGAGGGGGATTCGGTTGAAGCTTTCTTT. The encoded protein is CASSPGEGDSVEAFF.

The genes are TRBV4-1 and TRBJ2-1, with D perhaps matching TRBD2 (6 bases). Trimming shortened V by 0 bases and J by 9 bases, and 12 bases separated the two germline ends. The CDR3 spans 14 residues. Germline V gene lookup returns CDR1 MGHRA and CDR2 YSYEKL. The CDR3 DNA reads as TGCGCCAGCAGCCAAGATCGGCCGGAGGGTGAGCAGTTCTTC. Translated, it gives CASSQDRPEGEQFF.

J is TRBJ1-2 and V is TRBV14, with 10 bases matching TRBD1. The CDR3 is made up of 16 amino acids. The ends lost 4 bases at V and 4 bases at J; junction bases unmatched: 9. From germline, CDR1 is SGHDN and CDR2 FVKESK. The CDR3 DNA sequence: TGTGCCAGCAGCCCCAAAATCCGGACAGGGGGCTATGGCTACACCTTC. This gives the protein CASSPKIRTGGYGYTF.

CDR3: CASTDEGLAGGQIRDTQYF. The CDR3 bases are TGCGCCAGCACCGACGAGGGGCTAGCGGGGGGGCAAATAAGGGATACGCAGTATTTT. V and J are TRBV10-2 and TRBJ2-3; TRBD2 matches 12 bases. Per germline, CDR1 WSHSY and CDR2 SAAADI. The J segment lost 6 bases and the V segment lost 7 bases, leaving 20 bases of the junction unmatched. The CDR3 runs to 19 residues.

This clone was observed once. The chain carries TRBV30 and TRBJ1-4; D gene uncertain. The CDR3 covers 11 residues. V lost 2 bases and J lost 4, with 2 bases in between. CDR1 is GTSNPN and CDR2 is SVGIG in the germline V gene (reference sequence). CDR3 sequence: CAWSRNEKLFF. Here the CDR3 DNA reads TGTGCCTGGAGTCGTAATGAAAAACTGTTTTTT.

This clone has only a few counts. The chain uses TRBV4-1 and TRBJ1-4, with no clear D. The length of the CDR3 is 16 residues. Trimming cost V 4 bases and J 5 bases, with 17 bases left between them. Germline V CDR1 and CDR2: MGHRA, YSYEKL. The CDR3 loop reads CASSPRQVVSNEKLFF. Written as DNA, the CDR3 is TGCGCCAGCAGCCCTCGCCAGGTGGTATCGAATGAAAAACTGTTTTTT.

This CDR3 is CASSRGTEAFF. In DNA, the CDR3 is TGTGCCAGCAGCAGAGGAACTGAAGCTTTCTTT. The rearrangement uses TRBV12-3 or TRBV12-4 and TRBJ1-1; D remains ambiguous. The V end was cut by 6 bases, the J end by 5 bases, with 7 bases between. CDR3 size: 11 residues.

As to this clone: One end of the junction varies from germline; a read error may be responsible. Additional DNA sequences in this sample encode the identical CDR3. J is TRBJ2-3 and V is TRBV2; D gene ambiguous. The germline gives CDR1 SNHLY, CDR2 FYNNEI. CDR3 length: 12 amino acids. The CDR3 reads CASSVSTDTQYF. The CDR3 region has the DNA TGTGCCAGCAGTGTGAGCACGGATACGCAGTATTTT.

V and J are TRBV6-5 and TRBJ1-1; D is perhaps TRBD1 (6 bases). The CDR3 covers 13 residues. The germline gives CDR1 MNHEY, CDR2 SVGAGI. Between the trimmed V and J ends, which lost 7 bases and 11 bases, there was a span of 20 bases. CDR3 in DNA: TGTGCCAGCACCCAGGGGACTGGGTCCTGGGCTTTCTTT. This translates into CASTQGTGSWAFF.

The CDR3 sequence is CAISESSQGNYGYTF. CDR3 sequence (DNA): TGTGCCATCAGTGAGTCGAGTCAGGGTAACTATGGCTACACCTTC. V usage is TRBV10-3 and J usage is TRBJ1-2; D perhaps matches TRBD1 (5 bases). V gave up 0 bases and J gave up 1 base, with 9 bases separating them. CDR1 is ENHRY and CDR2 is SYGVKD in the germline V gene. CDR3 length: 15 amino acids.

The rearrangement links TRBV3-1 (or the pseudogene TRBV3-2) to TRBJ1-5; D not resolved. The CDR3 consists of 14 residues. The ends were cut back, 0 bases at V and 9 bases at J, with 12 bases in the middle. The V gene's germline CDR1 is LGHDT and CDR2 YNNKEL (reference sequence). The CDR3 is CASSQDEVARPQHF. CDR3 nucleotides: TGTGCCAGCAGCCAAGATGAGGTAGCGAGGCCCCAGCATTTT.

The chain has TRBV5-1 and TRBJ2-1, with 11 bases matching TRBD1. The germline gives CDR1 SGHRS, CDR2 YFSETQ. The V and J ends lost 1 base and 5 bases, in that order; junction bases with no gene match: 11. The CDR3 is 18 residues long. CDR3 residues: CASSLKLPGQGDDNEQFF. CDR3 DNA: TGCGCCAGCAGCTTGAAGCTACCGGGACAGGGGGACGACAATGAGCAGTTCTTC. The variable domain in full, completed from reference TRBV5-1 and TRBJ2-1, reads KAGVTQTPRYLIKTRGQQVTLSCSPISGHRSVSWYQQTPGQGLQFLFEYFSETQRNKGNFPGRFSGRQFSNSRSEMNVSTLELGDSALYLCASSLKLPGQGDDNEQFFGPGTRLTVL.

The rearrangement uses TRBV5-1 and TRBJ2-7, with TRBD2 matching over 13 bases. V was clipped by 4 bases and J by 3 bases; unmatched bases: 7. CDR1 is SGHRS, CDR2 YFSETQ, per germline. This CDR3 spans 16 amino acids. The CDR3: CASSGGTSGERYEQYF. CDR3 nucleotide sequence: TGCGCCAGCAGCGGCGGGACTAGCGGGGAACGCTACGAGCAGTACTTC.

For the CDR3, the DNA is TGTGCCAGCAGCGTAGGAAGCGGCCTTAACTATGGCTACACCTTC. The encoded protein is CASSVGSGLNYGYTF. The genes are TRBV7-8 and TRBJ1-2; D call uncertain. V was clipped by 5 bases and J by 1 base, with 14 bases between them. Germline assignment: CDR1 SGHVS and CDR2 FQNEAQ. The CDR3 runs to 15 residues.

The chain has TRBV12-3 or TRBV12-4 and TRBJ2-1; D call uncertain. The CDR3 is 12 residues long. V lost 3 bases to trimming and J lost 9 bases, with 9 bases between them. The CDR3 loop is CASSFAAVEQFF. As DNA, the CDR3 is TGTGCCAGCAGTTTCGCGGCGGTTGAGCAGTTCTTC.

The chain links TRBV4-2 to TRBJ2-5; 15 positions agree with TRBD2. Germline CDR1 LGHNA, CDR2 YNFKEQ. The CDR3 spans 19 residues. J gave up 2 bases and V 3 bases, and 10 bases lay outside the gene matches. The CDR3 DNA follows: TGTGCCAGCAGCCAGAGTACTGGGACTAGCGGGGGGTTACAAGAGACCCAGTACTTC. Residues: CASSQSTGTSGGLQETQYF.

The V call is TRBV12-3 or TRBV12-4, the J call TRBJ2-3, with D uncertain. The CDR3 is 13 residues long. Trimming took off 3 bases at V and 2 bases at J, with 6 bases between the two ends. Here the CDR3 DNA reads TGTGCCAGCAGTTTTCGGGTCACAGATACGCAGTATTTT. Translation: CASSFRVTDTQYF.

Only one count was recorded for this clone. The V call is TRBV12-5, the J call TRBJ2-1, with a weak D call TRBD2 (5 bases). The CDR3 covers 16 residues. The germline CDR1 and CDR2 sequences are LGHNT and FRNRAP. The V end lost 5 bases, the J end lost 0 bases, and 14 bases lay between the germline ends. The CDR3 sequence is CASGRPWESSYNEQFF. The DNA for the CDR3 is TGTGCTAGTGGTAGGCCGTGGGAGAGCTCCTACAATGAGCAGTTCTTC.

The chain combines TRBV1 with TRBJ1-2. TRBV1 is a documented pseudogene. The CDR3 has 17 amino acids. In nucleotides, the CDR3 is TGCACCAGCAGCCAAGATAGAGGTCTCAAATTCCCCTATGGCTACACCTTC. This encodes CTSSQDRGLKFPYGYTF.

The chain employs TRBV4-1 and TRBJ1-1; tentatively, D is TRBD1 (6 bases). Germline loops: CDR1 MGHRA, CDR2 YSYEKL. There are 20 residues in the CDR3. Trimming took off 1 base at V and 1 base at J, with 25 bases between the two ends. CDR3 in DNA: TGCGCCAGCAGCCAAGTTGGGGCCGGGACCAGGGGTCGCCAGAACACTGAAGCTTTCTTT. This codes for CASSQVGAGTRGRQNTEAFF.

This rearrangement joins TRBV19 to TRBJ1-6; tentatively, D is TRBD1 (6 bases). Trimming shortened V by 10 bases and J by 5 bases, and 12 bases separated the two germline ends. This CDR3 comprises 13 residues. The germline CDR1 and CDR2 sequences are LNHDA and SQIVND (reference sequence). CDR3 region: CATGTFNNSPLHF. As DNA, the CDR3 is TGTGCCACTGGGACATTCAATAATTCACCCCTCCACTTT.

V is TRBV29-1 and J is TRBJ1-4; D possibly corresponds to TRBD1 (5 bases). Trimming left V 3 bases short and J 5 bases short, with 13 bases between. This CDR3 comprises 14 residues. Germline CDR1 and CDR2: SQVTM and ANQGSEA. The CDR3 coding sequence is TGCAGCGTTGATGGCGGGGCCCGAAATGAAAAACTGTTTTTT. Residues: CSVDGGARNEKLFF.